Below, 4 T cell receptor beta chains from the same sample are listed, as sequenced in a study of T cells in Graves' hyperthyroidism and ophthalmopathy. Amplification of TCR beta CDR3 regions was performed using RNA transcripts as template. An initial round of RT-PCR targeting the TCR CDR3 relied on the HTBI primer set. TCRdb called the multiplex PCR reads again in MiXCR, with one record for every CDR3 protein. Found here are under 300,000 distinct CDR3 sequences, roughly 13% of them singletons; the top ten hold almost 8%. Sequencing was performed on blood. Receptors originate from a woman in her twenties or thirties with Graves' hyperthyroidism that later progressed to Graves' ophthalmopathy.

This clonotype was observed many times. The chain links TRBV30 to TRBJ1-1; D is possibly TRBD1 (6 bases). V was trimmed by 4 bases and J by 4 bases, leaving 16 bases between them. This CDR3 has 14 amino acids. Per germline, CDR1 GTSNPN and CDR2 SVGIG (reference sequence). DNA of the CDR3: TGTGCCTGGACCGGGGGCGGAGGGAGCACTGAAGCTTTCTTT. The encoded protein is CAWTGGGGSTEAFF.

This clonotype was picked up a small number of times. The CDR3: CSARYKGSETQYF. CDR3 DNA sequence: TGCAGTGCTAGATATAAGGGTAGCGAGACCCAGTACTTC. This chain links TRBV20-1 with TRBJ2-5; D ambiguous. Per germline, CDR1 DFQATT and CDR2 SNEGSKA (reference sequence). Trimming took 2 bases from V and 5 from J, leaving 12 bases between them. The CDR3 has 13 residues.

This clonotype was counted at least ten times. This sequence joins TRBV6-2 or TRBV6-3 and TRBJ2-7, with TRBD2 matching 7 bases. Germline assignment: CDR1 MNHEY and CDR2 SVGEGT. Losses at the gene ends were 6 bases for V and 3 bases for J; bases not matched to a gene: 5. The CDR3 has 13 residues. CDR3: CASSRDYYYEQYF. The CDR3 DNA reads TGTGCCAGCAGCCGGGACTATTACTACGAGCAGTACTTC.

There are many counts of this clonotype. The CDR3 protein is CASTGGAGVILYAETQYF. The CDR3 DNA follows: TGTGCCAGCACAGGTGGAGCGGGAGTAATTTTATACGCTGAGACCCAGTACTTC. J is TRBJ2-5 and V is TRBV2; 8 bases match TRBD2. The CDR3 extends over 18 amino acids. V trimming: 7 bases; J trimming: 5 bases; junction bases outside the gene matches: 21. Per the germline V gene, CDR1 is SNHLY and CDR2 is FYNNEI.